This TCR beta chain was profiled in a study of T-cell reconstitution after alpha-beta-depleted transplantation in children. Study observations and caveats: A year post-transplant, T-cell counts and diversity derived mostly from newly produced T cells. There were some patients whose high TCRbeta diversity at day 60 came from surviving recipient T cells and thymic progenitors. Approximately two months post-transplant, alpha-beta T cells reportedly originated from several hundred expanded graft clones.

On this clonotype: Its specificity is unknown.

The CDR3 is made up of 14 amino acids. V dropped 1 base and J dropped 5 bases, with 12 bases sitting between them. CDR1 MGHRA and CDR2 YSYEKL come from the germline V gene. Construction of the TCRbeta library involved unique molecular identifiers. TCRdb processed the PCR reads anew with MiXCR; each CDR3 protein has one entry. The table lists around 440,000 distinct CDR3 sequences, about a sixth of them singletons. The TCR was taken from a boy under two years old who had a stem cell transplant for Wiskott-Aldrich syndrome, so the T cells may come from the graft donor. The chain links TRBV4-1 to TRBJ2-7; no clear D gene. Here the sequenced sample was PBMCs, mostly from graft donor cells, taken 360 days after TCRalphabeta/CD19-depleted stem cell transplant. The CDR3 DNA follows: TGCGCCAGCAGCCAAGTGTTTTTTCTAGACGAGCAGTACTTC. It translates to CASSQVFFLDEQYF.